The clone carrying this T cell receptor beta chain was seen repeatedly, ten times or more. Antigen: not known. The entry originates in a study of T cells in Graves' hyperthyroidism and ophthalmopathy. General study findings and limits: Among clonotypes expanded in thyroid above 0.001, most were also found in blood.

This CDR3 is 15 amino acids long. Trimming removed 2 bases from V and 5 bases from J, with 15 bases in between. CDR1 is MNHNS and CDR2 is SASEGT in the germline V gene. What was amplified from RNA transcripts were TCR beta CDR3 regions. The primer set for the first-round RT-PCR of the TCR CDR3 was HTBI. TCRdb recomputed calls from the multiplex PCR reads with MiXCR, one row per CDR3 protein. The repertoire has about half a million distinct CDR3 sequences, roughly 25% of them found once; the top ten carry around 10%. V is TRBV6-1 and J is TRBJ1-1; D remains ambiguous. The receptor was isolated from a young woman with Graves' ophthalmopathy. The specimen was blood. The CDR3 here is CASSEFTDPLTEAFF. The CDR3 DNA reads TGTGCCAGCAGTGAATTCACAGACCCACTGACTGAAGCTTTCTTT.